This T cell receptor (beta chain) was sequenced in a study of glioma-infiltrating T cells. V lost 5 bases to trimming and J lost 4 bases, with 11 bases between them. The CDR3 has 15 amino acids. CDR1 and CDR2 from the germline V gene are KGHDR and SFDVKD. The iRepertoire nested amplicon-rescue multiplex PCR amplified TCR alpha and beta CDR3s from RNA. TCRdb reprocessed the multiplex PCR reads with MiXCR, giving one entry per CDR3 protein. The repertoire holds around 140,000 distinct CDR3 sequences, with about two fifths as singletons. The origin of this receptor is a human donor with low-grade glioma or glioblastoma, undergoing nonglioma brain surgery, or in good health (not recorded which). The V gene is TRBV24-1, the J gene TRBJ2-6; no reliable D call. The sample taken for sequencing was glioma tissue, nonneoplastic brain tissue, or PBMCs (not recorded which). CDR3 bases: TGTGCCACCAGTGTGACGAGGTCCGGGGCCAACGTCCTGACTTTC. It yields the protein CATSVTRSGANVLTF.